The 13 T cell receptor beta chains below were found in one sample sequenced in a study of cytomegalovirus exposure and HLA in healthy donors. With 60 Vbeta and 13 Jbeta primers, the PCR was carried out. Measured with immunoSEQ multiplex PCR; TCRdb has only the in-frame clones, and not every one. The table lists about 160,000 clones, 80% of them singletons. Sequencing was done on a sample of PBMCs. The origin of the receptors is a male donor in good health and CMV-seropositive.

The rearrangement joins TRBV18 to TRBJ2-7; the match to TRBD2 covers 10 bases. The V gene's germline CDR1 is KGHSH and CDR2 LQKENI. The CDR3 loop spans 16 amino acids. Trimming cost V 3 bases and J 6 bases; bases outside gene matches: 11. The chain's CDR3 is CASSPVGLAGASEQYF. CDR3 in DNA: TGTGCCAGCTCACCGGTAGGCCTAGCGGGAGCCTCCGAGCAGTACTTC.

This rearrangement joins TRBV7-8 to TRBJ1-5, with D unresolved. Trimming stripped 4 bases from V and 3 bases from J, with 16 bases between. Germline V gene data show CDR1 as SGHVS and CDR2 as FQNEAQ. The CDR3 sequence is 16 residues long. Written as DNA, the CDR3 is TGTGCCAGCAGCTCCAGACTGCCTCGGGACAATCAGCCCCAGCATTTT. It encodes CASSSRLPRDNQPQHF. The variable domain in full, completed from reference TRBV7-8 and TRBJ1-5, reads GAGVSQSPRYKVAKRGQDVALRCDPISGHVSLFWYQQALGQGPEFLTYFQNEAQLDKSGLPSDRFFAERPEGSVSTLKIQRTQQEDSAVYLCASSSRLPRDNQPQHFGDGTRLSIL.

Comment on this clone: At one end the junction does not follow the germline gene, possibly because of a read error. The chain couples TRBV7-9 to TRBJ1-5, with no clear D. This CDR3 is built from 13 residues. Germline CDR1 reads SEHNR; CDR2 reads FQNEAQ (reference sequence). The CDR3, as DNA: TGTTCCAGCAGCCCCCAGGCCGATCAGCCCCAGCATTTT. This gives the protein CSSSPQADQPQHF.

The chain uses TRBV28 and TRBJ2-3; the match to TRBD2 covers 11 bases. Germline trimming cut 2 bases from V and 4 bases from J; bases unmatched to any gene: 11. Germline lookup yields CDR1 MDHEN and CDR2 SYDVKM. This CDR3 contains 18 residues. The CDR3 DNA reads TGTGCCAGCAGTTTAGTGACTAGCGGGATTACGGGGGCAGATACGCAGTATTTT. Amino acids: CASSLVTSGITGADTQYF.

The CDR3 nucleotides read TGTGCCTGGACCCCGGGACAGGGAACAGAGACCCAGTACTTC. This translates into CAWTPGQGTETQYF. This chain connects TRBV30 to TRBJ2-5; the match to TRBD1 covers 9 bases. The germline V gene has CDR1 GTSNPN and CDR2 SVGIG (reference sequence). The CDR3 sequence is 14 residues long. Germline trimming cut 4 bases from V and 4 bases from J; bases unmatched to any gene: 7. The full variable domain, rest sourced from reference TRBV30 and TRBJ2-5, is SQTIHQWPATLVQPVGSPLSLECTVEGTSNPNLYWYRQAAGRGLQLLFYSVGIGQISSEVPQNLSASRPQDRQFILSSKKLLLSDSGFYLCAWTPGQGTETQYFGPGTRLLVL.

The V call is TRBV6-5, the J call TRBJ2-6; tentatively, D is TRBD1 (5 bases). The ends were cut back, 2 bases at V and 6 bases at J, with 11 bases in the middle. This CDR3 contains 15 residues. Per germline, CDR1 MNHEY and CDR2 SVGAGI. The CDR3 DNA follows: TGTGCCAGCAGTTACACAGGAGAAGTGGCCAACGTCCTGACTTTC. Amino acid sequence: CASSYTGEVANVLTF.

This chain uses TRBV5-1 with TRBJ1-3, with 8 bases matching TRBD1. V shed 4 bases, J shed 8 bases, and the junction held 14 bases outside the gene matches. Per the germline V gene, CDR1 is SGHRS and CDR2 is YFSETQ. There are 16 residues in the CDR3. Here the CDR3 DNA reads TGCGCCAGCAGCCAGGGTCAGACAGGGGCCGCGGACACCATATATTTT. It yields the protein CASSQGQTGAADTIYF.

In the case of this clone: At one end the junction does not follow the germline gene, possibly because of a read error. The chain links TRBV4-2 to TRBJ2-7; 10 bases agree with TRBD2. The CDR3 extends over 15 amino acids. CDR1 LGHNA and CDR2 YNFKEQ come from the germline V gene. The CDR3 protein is CTSSQGTSGNYEQYF. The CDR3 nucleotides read TGTACCAGCAGCCAAGGCACTAGCGGGAACTACGAGCAGTACTTC.

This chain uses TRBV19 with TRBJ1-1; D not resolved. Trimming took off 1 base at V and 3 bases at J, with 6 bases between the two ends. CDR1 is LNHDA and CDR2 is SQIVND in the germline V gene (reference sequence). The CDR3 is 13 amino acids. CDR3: CASSIVRDTEAFF. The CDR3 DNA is TGTGCCAGTAGTATAGTGAGGGACACTGAAGCTTTCTTT.

CDR3 nucleotide sequence: TGCAGCGTTGCGGGGGGAATTTCTAGCGGGCGGCGTTACAATGAGCAGTTCTTC. This encodes CSVAGGISSGRRYNEQFF. This chain connects TRBV29-1 to TRBJ2-1, with 8 bases fitting TRBD2. Germline assignment: CDR1 SQVTM and CDR2 ANQGSEA. The CDR3 spans 18 residues. The ends lost 4 bases at V and 4 bases at J; junction bases unmatched: 18.

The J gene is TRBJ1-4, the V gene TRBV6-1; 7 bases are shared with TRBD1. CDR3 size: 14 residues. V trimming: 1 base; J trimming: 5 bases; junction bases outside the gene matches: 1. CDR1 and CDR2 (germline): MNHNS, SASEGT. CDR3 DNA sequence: TGTGCCAGCAGTGAAGGGACAGGAAATGAAAAACTGTTTTTT. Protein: CASSEGTGNEKLFF.

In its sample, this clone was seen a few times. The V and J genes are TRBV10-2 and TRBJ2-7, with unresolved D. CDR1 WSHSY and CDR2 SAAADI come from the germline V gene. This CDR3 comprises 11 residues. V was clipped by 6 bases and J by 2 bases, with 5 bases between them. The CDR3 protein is CASRSTYEQYF. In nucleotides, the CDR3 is TGCGCCAGCAGGAGTACCTACGAGCAGTACTTC.

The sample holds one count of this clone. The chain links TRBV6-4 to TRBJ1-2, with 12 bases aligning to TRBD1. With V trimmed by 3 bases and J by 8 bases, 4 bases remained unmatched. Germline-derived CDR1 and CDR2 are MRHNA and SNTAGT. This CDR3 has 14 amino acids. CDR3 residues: CASSEAGTGGGYTF. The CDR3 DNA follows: TGTGCCAGCAGTGAGGCCGGGACAGGGGGCGGCTACACCTTC.